This T cell receptor beta chain derives from a study of CD8 T cells in Susac syndrome. About the study: Susac syndrome patients were untreated, on corticosteroids with some adding intravenous immunoglobulin, or on intravenous immunoglobulin only. The study, taken as a whole, reports: By the study's own acknowledgment, its TCR sequencing and HLA analysis included relatively few individuals.

RNA, at about 0.5 to 1 ug, was reverse transcribed with random hexamers. Amplification of TCR beta CDR3 used immunoSEQ multiplex PCR across 54 Vbeta and 13 Jbeta. MiXCR, run by TCRdb on the immunoSEQ multiplex PCR reads, gives a single entry per CDR3 protein. The table includes 200,000 or so distinct CDR3 sequences, more than 85% detected once. TCR beta from blood CD8+ and CD4+ T cells was sequenced. This clonotype was detected only once. Antigen: not known. Germline CDR1 reads GTSNPN; CDR2 reads SVGIG (reference sequence). The germline V and J ends were trimmed by 2 bases and 1 base, with 15 bases remaining between them. There are 16 residues in the CDR3.

The V gene is TRBV30, the J gene TRBJ1-3, with a tentative D call TRBD1 (5 bases). The material sequenced was CD8+ T cells from PBMCs. The receptor was derived from a human donor with Susac syndrome. The chain's CDR3 is CAWSQTLQGSGNTIYF. CDR3 DNA sequence: TGTGCCTGGAGTCAAACACTCCAGGGATCTGGAAACACCATATATTTT.